What follows is one TCR beta chain and its context. The antigen remains unidentified. In germline, CDR1 is GTSNPN, CDR2 SVGIG (reference sequence). The CDR3 sequence is 14 residues long. Trimming pared 2 bases from V and 7 bases from J, leaving 14 bases between. The study ran its PCR with 60 Vbeta and 13 Jbeta primers. Profiling relied on immunoSEQ multiplex PCR, and the TCRdb table lists in-frame clones only, not all of them. This sample has about 170,000 clones, with approximately 80% found just once. The sample comes from a study of cytomegalovirus exposure and HLA in healthy donors. Notes on the study in general: Solely CMV serostatus was available to characterize immune exposure. In a later analysis, compared with equally common non-associated chains, HLA-associated beta chains were more expanded.

This chain links TRBV30 with TRBJ2-2, with D possibly matching TRBD1 (5 bases). This receptor was taken from a male donor in good health and CMV-seronegative. The sequencing input was PBMCs. The CDR3 DNA reads as TGTGCCTGGAGTCCTGACAGCCAATTCGGGGAGCTGTTTTTT. Its translation: CAWSPDSQFGELFF.